Included here is one TCR beta chain sequence, with context. Antigen unknown. These data originate in a study of tumor-infiltrating lymphocytes in primary liver carcinoma. Both RNA and DNA were isolated together from around 18-30 mg of bulk tissue that had not been sorted. The patients had histopathologically diagnosed primary liver carcinoma, and their disease was treated by surgical resection. CDR1 is SGHRS and CDR2 is YFSETQ in the germline V gene. The CDR3 has 16 residues. Losses at the gene ends were 4 bases for V and 1 base for J; bases not matched to a gene: 8. Study results and caveats: The overlap of tumor-adjacent and tumor-blood pairs was smaller than that of tumor region pairs. Tumors had a top-250-clone fraction that was significantly higher than blood (p = 0.039). Only about 7.5-24% of top clones occurred in every one of the five tumor regions.

With a constant-region primer, TCR beta cDNA was made from 450 to 550 ng of total RNA. What produced the TCR beta libraries was three nested multiplex PCR rounds using slightly modified ARM-PCR. Primers for the first two PCR rounds were TRBV1-TRBV30 forward primers and a C-beta reverse primer (about 11 cycles per round). TCRdb passed the multiplex PCR reads through MiXCR, listing each CDR3 protein once. The data contain 20,000 to 30,000 distinct CDR3 sequences, over 65% of them singletons. This TCR was recovered from a man between 40 and 49 years old with primary liver carcinoma and hepatitis B virus infection. V usage is TRBV5-1 and J usage is TRBJ2-3, with 8 bases matching TRBD2. Sample: liver tumor tissue from sampling region 3. Regarding subset: tumor region T3, left-lateral pole. This chain's CDR3 is CASSMRLAYCTDTQYF. The CDR3 DNA follows: TGCGCCAGCAGCATGAGACTAGCGTATTGCACAGATACGCAGTATTTT.